These 22 T cell receptor beta chains came from one sample sequenced in a study of Graves' ophthalmopathy and Graves' hyperthyroidism. RNA transcripts provided the template for amplifying TCR beta CDR3 regions. HTBI primers served in a first-round RT-PCR, which a second-round multiplex PCR followed. TCRdb reprocessed the multiplex PCR reads with MiXCR, giving one entry per CDR3 protein. The sample holds 260,000 or so distinct CDR3 sequences; 45% are singletons and the top ten take less than 60%. Material: peripheral blood. The receptors stem from an adult man with Graves' ophthalmopathy.

This sequence joins TRBV2 and TRBJ1-4; 9 bases fit TRBD1. Germline V gene lookup returns CDR1 SNHLY and CDR2 FYNNEI. V was pared by 8 bases and J by 7 bases, with 8 bases of the junction left unmatched. The CDR3 spans 14 residues. This CDR3 is CASHGTGLREKLFF. CDR3 nucleotides: TGTGCCAGCCACGGGACAGGGCTTCGTGAAAAACTGTTTTTT.

This chain joins TRBV18 and TRBJ1-2; D possibly corresponds to TRBD1 (5 bases). Germline V CDR1 and CDR2: KGHSH, LQKENI. The CDR3 sequence is 13 residues long. Trimming pared 3 bases from V and 4 bases from J, leaving 9 bases between. The CDR3 loop reads CASSPGTIYGYTF. The CDR3 nucleotides are TGTGCCAGCTCACCCGGGACCATCTATGGCTACACCTTC.

The sample holds many counts of this clonotype. DNA for the CDR3: TGTGCCAGCAGAATACTTGATATGGGGGCAGAGCAGTACTTC. Amino acid sequence: CASRILDMGAEQYF. The V and J genes are TRBV28 and TRBJ2-7; D is possibly TRBD1 (6 bases). CDR1 is MDHEN, CDR2 SYDVKM, per germline. The V end was cut by 6 bases, the J end by 7 bases, with 19 bases between. This CDR3 has 14 amino acids.

CDR3 in DNA: TGTGCCAGCAGCTTCCCCTACACCTTC. Its protein is CASSFPYTF. The chain is built from TRBV7-3 and TRBJ1-2, with no clear D. With 3 bases removed from V and 10 bases from J, the gap between germline ends came to 3 bases. The CDR3 consists of 9 residues. CDR1 SGHTA and CDR2 FQGTGA come from the germline V gene.

Worth noting for this clonotype: Relative to the germline gene, one junction end is altered; a read error may explain this. V gene TRBV5-1 combines with J gene TRBJ1-1; D is ambiguous. The CDR3 is 13 amino acids. Germline V CDR1 and CDR2: SGHRS, YFSETQ. The CDR3 here is CASSSPAGTKAFF. The CDR3 DNA is TGCGCCAGCAGCTCTCCGGCGGGCACTAAAGCTTTCTTT.

The genes are TRBV10-2 and TRBJ1-2; possible D gene TRBD1, 5 bases. CDR1 is WSHSY, CDR2 SAAADI, per germline. The CDR3 spans 13 residues. The V gene lost 7 bases and the J gene lost 6 bases, with 15 bases spanning the gap. This CDR3 is CASKEWAGNGYTF. CDR3 nucleotides: TGCGCCAGCAAGGAATGGGCAGGGAATGGCTACACCTTC.

J is TRBJ1-3 and V is TRBV2; 7 bases are shared with TRBD1. The germline V gene has CDR1 SNHLY and CDR2 FYNNEI. The CDR3 sequence is 14 residues long. The V gene end was trimmed by 8 bases and the J gene end by 6 bases; junction bases not matched to a gene: 10. CDR3 residues: CASAELQGLNTIYF. CDR3 DNA: TGTGCCAGCGCCGAACTACAGGGGCTAAACACCATATATTTT. The full variable domain, completed using reference TRBV2 and TRBJ1-3, is EPEVTQTPSHQVTQMGQEVILRCVPISNHLYFYWYRQILGQKVEFLVSFYNNEISEKSEIFDDQFSVERPDGSNFTLKIRSTKLEDSAMYFCASAELQGLNTIYFGEGSWLTVV.

The chain recombines TRBV20-1 with TRBJ2-7; D is perhaps TRBD2 (6 bases). CDR1 DFQATT and CDR2 SNEGSKA come from the germline V gene (reference sequence). The CDR3 has 12 residues. The ends were cut back, 8 bases at V and 2 bases at J, with 13 bases in the middle. The CDR3 bases are TGCAGTCTGACTAGGGGACCCTACGAGCAGTACTTC. Its protein is CSLTRGPYEQYF.

The CDR3 bases are TGTGCCAGACAGGAATACGCCGGGGAGCTGTTTTTT. This codes for CARQEYAGELFF. The chain joins TRBV12-3 or TRBV12-4 to TRBJ2-2, with a weak D call TRBD1 (5 bases). There are 12 residues in the CDR3. V gave up 9 bases and J gave up 6 bases, with 11 bases separating them.

Only one count was recorded for this clonotype. The genes are TRBV6-5 and TRBJ1-5; unclear D gene. From germline, CDR1 is MNHEY and CDR2 SVGAGI. There are 14 residues in the CDR3. Trimming left V 2 bases short and J 7 bases short, with 12 bases between. CDR3 amino acids: CASSYAEGRQPQHF. CDR3 bases: TGTGCCAGCAGTTACGCGGAGGGCAGGCAGCCCCAGCATTTT.

This clonotype showed up many times. The chain uses TRBV7-8 and TRBJ1-1; the D is unclear. Germline CDR1 reads SGHVS; CDR2 reads FQNEAQ. The CDR3 loop spans 13 amino acids. V was clipped by 9 bases and J by 0 bases, with 11 bases between them. For the CDR3, the DNA is TGTGCCAGTATGATAGACCTGAACACTGAAGCTTTCTTT. Protein: CASMIDLNTEAFF.

Only a few counts were recorded for this clonotype. The chain is built from TRBV5-1 and TRBJ1-2; D is perhaps TRBD1 (5 bases). The germline gives CDR1 SGHRS, CDR2 YFSETQ. CDR3 size: 14 residues. V was shortened by 1 base and J by 3 bases, with 10 bases between the two germline ends. The CDR3 region has the DNA TGCGCCAGCAGCTTGTCAGGGCTGGACTATGGCTACACCTTC. Translating gives CASSLSGLDYGYTF.

The chain links TRBV20-1 to TRBJ2-5; possibly TRBD1 for D (5 bases). From germline, CDR1 is DFQATT and CDR2 SNEGSKA (reference sequence). This CDR3 is 11 amino acids long. Trimming pared 6 bases from V and 7 bases from J, leaving 12 bases between. This CDR3 reads CSASVQGTQYF. DNA for the CDR3: TGCAGTGCCTCTGTCCAGGGGACCCAGTACTTC.

Turning to this clonotype: One end of the junction varies from germline; a read error may be responsible. This rearrangement joins TRBV10-3 to TRBJ2-7, with D perhaps given as TRBD1 or TRBD2 (5 bases each). Germline V gene lookup returns CDR1 ENHRY and CDR2 SYGVKD. The CDR3 extends over 15 amino acids. In DNA, the CDR3 is TGTGCCAGCAGTTACTCGGGGTCCAGGGACCACGAGCAGTACTTC. Its protein product is CASSYSGSRDHEQYF.

There are many counts of this clonotype. The gene calls are TRBV24-1 and TRBJ1-2; no reliable D call. The V gene's germline CDR1 is KGHDR and CDR2 SFDVKD. This CDR3 is built from 12 residues. The ends were cut back, 3 bases at V and 4 bases at J, with 5 bases in the middle. CDR3 in DNA: TGTGCCACCAGTGATCACAGCTATGGCTACACCTTC. It translates to CATSDHSYGYTF.

About this clonotype: A much larger clone lies a single base off, so this may be a read error. The chain links TRBV19 to TRBJ2-7, with 7 bases matching TRBD2. Germline V gene data show CDR1 as LNHDA and CDR2 as SQIVND (reference sequence). V lost 10 bases and J lost 6; bases outside the gene matches: 15. The CDR3 is 14 amino acids. CDR3 nucleotides: TGTGCCACCAAAAAGCGGGGTGAGTTCTGCGAGCAGTACTTC. The encoded protein is CATKKRGEFCEQYF.

This clonotype appeared a single time. The V and J genes are TRBV5-4 and TRBJ2-3; TRBD1 matches 11 bases. CDR3 size: 17 residues. The germline gives CDR1 SGHNT, CDR2 YYREEE (reference sequence). V trimming: 0 bases; J trimming: 2 bases; junction bases outside the gene matches: 5. The CDR3 here is CASSLAPGQGVTDTQYF. Written as DNA, the CDR3 is TGTGCCAGCAGCTTGGCCCCGGGACAGGGGGTCACAGATACGCAGTATTTT.

The chain employs TRBV9 and TRBJ1-5; 8 nucleotides align to TRBD1. Germline loops: CDR1 SGDLS, CDR2 YYNGEE. V lost 0 bases, J lost 6 bases, and 5 bases stayed unmatched. The CDR3 totals 15 residues. DNA of the CDR3: TGTGCCAGCAGCGTAGACGGACAGGGCGGTCAGCCCCAGCATTTT. Translating gives CASSVDGQGGQPQHF.

The chain carries TRBV12-3 or TRBV12-4 and TRBJ2-7, with TRBD2 matching over 12 bases. This CDR3 is 15 amino acids long. Trimming at V came to 5 bases and at J to 1 base, leaving 3 bases not matched to a gene. The CDR3 nucleotides read TGTGCCAGCAGTACGACTAGCGGGAGATCCTACGAGCAGTACTTC. Its protein is CASSTTSGRSYEQYF.

This chain connects TRBV7-2 to TRBJ1-2; maybe TRBD1 (5 bases). Germline CDR1 is SGHTA and CDR2 is FQGNSA. V lost 9 bases, J lost 3 bases, and 17 bases lay in between. The CDR3 runs 14 residues. The CDR3 is CASESLGRHYGYTF. CDR3 bases: TGTGCCAGTGAGAGCCTGGGACGGCACTATGGCTACACCTTC.

The chain recombines TRBV5-1 with TRBJ1-1, with 11 bases matching TRBD1. The germline gives CDR1 SGHRS, CDR2 YFSETQ. This CDR3 region has 15 residues. With V trimmed by 0 bases and J by 11 bases, 9 bases remained unmatched. CDR3 sequence (DNA): TGCGCCAGCAGCTTGGGGACAGGGGGCTCCCTAGTCGCTTTCTTT. Amino acids: CASSLGTGGSLVAFF.

J is TRBJ1-6 and V is TRBV9; D unresolved. Germline V gene data show CDR1 as SGDLS and CDR2 as YYNGEE. The CDR3 is made up of 15 amino acids. The V end was cut by 4 bases, the J end by 6 bases, with 14 bases between. The CDR3 spells CASSLEGPPNSPLHF. CDR3 DNA sequence: TGTGCCAGCAGCTTGGAAGGGCCCCCTAATTCACCCCTCCACTTT.